One and the same sample provided the 8 T cell receptor beta chains below, sequenced in a study of CD8 T cells in Susac syndrome. The authors reverse transcribed roughly 0.5 to 1 ug RNA with random hexamers. TCRdb called the immunoSEQ multiplex PCR reads again in MiXCR, with one record for every CDR3 protein. The sample lists 330,000 or so distinct CDR3 sequences; 65% to 90% were seen once. Source material: CD8+ T cells from PBMCs. These receptors all come from a human donor with multiple sclerosis.

The chain employs TRBV4-3 and TRBJ2-1; no clear D. The CDR3 consists of 14 residues. In germline, CDR1 is LGHNA, CDR2 YSLEER. The V end was cut by 1 base, the J end by 4 bases, with 8 bases between. The CDR3 nucleotides are TGCGCCAGCAGCCAAGCTGACGGATACAATGAGCAGTTCTTC. It is translated as CASSQADGYNEQFF.

This chain joins TRBV6-2 or TRBV6-3 and TRBJ2-1, with 11 positions matching TRBD2. CDR1 MNHEY and CDR2 SVGEGT come from the germline V gene. V gave up 0 bases and J gave up 1 base; unmatched junction bases: 20. This CDR3 comprises 23 residues. CDR3 protein: CASSYSHVRLAGSVVGSYNEQFF. CDR3 bases: TGTGCCAGCAGTTACTCGCATGTCCGACTAGCGGGATCGGTAGTGGGGTCCTACAATGAGCAGTTCTTC.

This clonotype was seen a single time. This chain links TRBV30 with TRBJ2-5, with a tentative D call TRBD1 (5 bases). Trimming cost V 1 base and J 5 bases, with 26 bases left between them. CDR3 size: 18 residues. The germline gives CDR1 GTSNPN, CDR2 SVGIG (reference sequence). CDR3 DNA: TGTGCCTGGAGTGCCTTTAAGGACCAGGTGGGGCGTCGGGAGACCCAGTACTTC. This encodes CAWSAFKDQVGRRETQYF.

The chain links TRBV2 to TRBJ2-4; D may be TRBD1 (5 bases). The germline V gene has CDR1 SNHLY and CDR2 FYNNEI. CDR3 length: 16 residues. With 8 bases removed from V and 6 bases from J, the gap between germline ends came to 23 bases. The CDR3 here is CASVGTIGAWGNIQYF. CDR3 DNA sequence: TGTGCCAGCGTGGGAACTATAGGGGCTTGGGGAAACATTCAGTACTTC.

Only a few counts were recorded for this clonotype. The genes are TRBV24-1 and TRBJ2-7; TRBD1 is a possible D gene (6 bases). The DNA matches TRBJ2-1 better at its end, which makes the J call doubtful. This CDR3 is built from 13 residues. In germline, CDR1 is KGHDR, CDR2 SFDVKD. Here the CDR3 reads CATSEHTGYEQFF. CDR3 sequence (DNA): TGTGCCACCAGTGAGCACACAGGGTACGAGCAGTTCTTC.

The chain combines TRBV5-1 with TRBJ2-2; 15 nucleotides agree with TRBD2. The CDR3 consists of 15 residues. V gave up 4 bases and J gave up 9 bases; unmatched junction bases: 4. CDR1 is SGHRS and CDR2 is YFSETQ in the germline V gene. The CDR3 DNA reads TGCGCCAGCAGCCCTGGGACTAGCGGGAGGTGGGAGCTGTTTTTT. Translation: CASSPGTSGRWELFF.

This rearrangement joins TRBV5-6 to TRBJ1-1; no reliable D call. Trimming took off 2 bases at V and 8 bases at J, with 13 bases between the two ends. The CDR3 contains 13 residues. Looked up from germline, CDR1 is SGHDT and CDR2 is YYEEEE. The CDR3 loop reads CASSLDPPAEAFF. The CDR3 coding sequence is TGTGCCAGCAGCTTAGACCCCCCGGCGGAAGCTTTCTTT.

The gene calls are TRBV27 and TRBJ2-7; 7 bases are a match to TRBD1. V was clipped by 0 bases and J by 4 bases; unmatched bases: 3. Germline V CDR1 and CDR2: MNHEY, SMNVEV (reference sequence). The CDR3 has 14 residues. CDR3 nucleotides: TGTGCCAGCAGTTTATCACAGGGGATATACGAGCAGTACTTC. It translates to CASSLSQGIYEQYF.